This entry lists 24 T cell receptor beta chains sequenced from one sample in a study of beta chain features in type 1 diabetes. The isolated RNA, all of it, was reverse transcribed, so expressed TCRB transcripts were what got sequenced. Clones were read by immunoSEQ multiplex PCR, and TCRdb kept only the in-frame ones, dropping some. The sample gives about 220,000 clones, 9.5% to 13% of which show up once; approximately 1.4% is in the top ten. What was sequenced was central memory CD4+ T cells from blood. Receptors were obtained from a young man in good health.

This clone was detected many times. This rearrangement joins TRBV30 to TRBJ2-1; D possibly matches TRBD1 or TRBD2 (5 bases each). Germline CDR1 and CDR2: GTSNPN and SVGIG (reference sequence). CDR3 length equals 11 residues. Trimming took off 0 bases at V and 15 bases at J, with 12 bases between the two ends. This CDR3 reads CAWSVWGAGFF. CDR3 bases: TGTGCCTGGAGTGTATGGGGCGCGGGGTTCTTC. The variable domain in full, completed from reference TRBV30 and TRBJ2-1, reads SQTIHQWPATLVQPVGSPLSLECTVEGTSNPNLYWYRQAAGRGLQLLFYSVGIGQISSEVPQNLSASRPQDRQFILSSKKLLLSDSGFYLCAWSVWGAGFFGPGTRLTVL.

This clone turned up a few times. CDR3 nucleotides: TGCAGCGCCCGTAGGGACAGGGGAAACATTCAGTACTTC. It translates to CSARRDRGNIQYF. The chain uses TRBV29-1 and TRBJ2-4; TRBD1 aligns across 10 bases. CDR3 length equals 13 residues. V gave up 7 bases and J gave up 6 bases; unmatched junction bases: 6. Germline-derived CDR1 and CDR2 are SQVTM and ANQGSEA.

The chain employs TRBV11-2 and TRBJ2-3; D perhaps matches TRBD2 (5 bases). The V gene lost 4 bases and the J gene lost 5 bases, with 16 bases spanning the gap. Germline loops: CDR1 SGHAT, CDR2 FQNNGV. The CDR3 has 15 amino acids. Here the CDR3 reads CASSSDYAPQDTQYF. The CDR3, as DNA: TGTGCCAGCAGCTCAGACTACGCCCCTCAAGATACGCAGTATTTT.

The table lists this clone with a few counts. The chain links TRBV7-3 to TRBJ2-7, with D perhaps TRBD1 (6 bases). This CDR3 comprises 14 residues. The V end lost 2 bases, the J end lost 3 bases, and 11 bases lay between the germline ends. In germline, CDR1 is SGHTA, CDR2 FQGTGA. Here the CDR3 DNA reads TGTGCCAGCAGCTTAGTCGGCAGGGGCTACGAGCAGTACTTC. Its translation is CASSLVGRGYEQYF.

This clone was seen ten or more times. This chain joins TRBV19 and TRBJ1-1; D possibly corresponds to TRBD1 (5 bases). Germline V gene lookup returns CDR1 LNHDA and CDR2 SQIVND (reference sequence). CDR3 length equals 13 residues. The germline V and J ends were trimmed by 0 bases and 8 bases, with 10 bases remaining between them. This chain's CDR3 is CASSIDGRGEAFF. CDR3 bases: TGTGCCAGTAGTATAGACGGCCGGGGGGAAGCTTTCTTT.

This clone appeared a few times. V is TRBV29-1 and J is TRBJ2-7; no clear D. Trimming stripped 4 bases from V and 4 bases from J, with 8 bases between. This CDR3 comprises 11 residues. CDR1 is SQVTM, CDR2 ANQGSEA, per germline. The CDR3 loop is CSVGLRYEQYF. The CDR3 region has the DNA TGCAGCGTTGGGTTGCGGTACGAGCAGTACTTC.

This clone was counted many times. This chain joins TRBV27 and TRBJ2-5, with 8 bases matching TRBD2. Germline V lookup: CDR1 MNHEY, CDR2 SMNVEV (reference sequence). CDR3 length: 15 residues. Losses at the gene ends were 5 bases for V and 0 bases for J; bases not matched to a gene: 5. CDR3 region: CASSMSGGDQETQYF. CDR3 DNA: TGTGCCAGCAGTATGAGCGGGGGAGACCAAGAGACCCAGTACTTC.

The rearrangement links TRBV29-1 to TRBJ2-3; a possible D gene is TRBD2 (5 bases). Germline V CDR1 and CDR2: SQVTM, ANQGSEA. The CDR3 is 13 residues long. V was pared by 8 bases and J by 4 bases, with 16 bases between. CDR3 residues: CSTSRASSDTQYF. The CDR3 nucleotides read TGCAGCACATCCCGAGCTAGCTCAGATACGCAGTATTTT.

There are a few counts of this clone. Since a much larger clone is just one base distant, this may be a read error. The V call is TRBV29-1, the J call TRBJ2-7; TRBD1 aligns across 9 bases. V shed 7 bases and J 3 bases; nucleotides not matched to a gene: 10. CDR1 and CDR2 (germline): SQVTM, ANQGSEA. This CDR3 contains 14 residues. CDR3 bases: TGCAGCGGCGGCCGGGACAGGGACCACTACGAGCAGTACTTC. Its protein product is CSGGRDRDHYEQYF.

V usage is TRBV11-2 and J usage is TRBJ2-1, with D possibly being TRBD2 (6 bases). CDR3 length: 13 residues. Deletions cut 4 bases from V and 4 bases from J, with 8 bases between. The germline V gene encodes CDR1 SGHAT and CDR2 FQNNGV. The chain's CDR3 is CASSSGLYNEQFF. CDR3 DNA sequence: TGTGCCAGCAGCTCGGGACTTTACAATGAGCAGTTCTTC.

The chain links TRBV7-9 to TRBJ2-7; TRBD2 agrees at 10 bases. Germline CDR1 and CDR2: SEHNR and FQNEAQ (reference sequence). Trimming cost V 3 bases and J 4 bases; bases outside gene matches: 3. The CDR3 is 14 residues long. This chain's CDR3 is CASSFNSGRYEQYF. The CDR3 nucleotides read TGTGCCAGCAGCTTTAATAGCGGGAGGTACGAGCAGTACTTC. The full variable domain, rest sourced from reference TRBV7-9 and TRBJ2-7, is DTGVSQNPRHKITKRGQNVTFRCDPISEHNRLYWYRQTLGQGPEFLTYFQNEAQLEKSRLLSDRFSAERPKGSFSTLEIQRTEQGDSAMYLCASSFNSGRYEQYFGPGTRLTVT.

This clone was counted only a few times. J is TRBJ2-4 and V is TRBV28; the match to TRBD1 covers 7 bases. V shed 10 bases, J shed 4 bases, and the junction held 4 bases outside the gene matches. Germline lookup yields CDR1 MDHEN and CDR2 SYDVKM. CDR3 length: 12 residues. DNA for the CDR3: TGTGCCACAACAGGGGCGAAAAACATTCAGTACTTC. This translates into CATTGAKNIQYF.

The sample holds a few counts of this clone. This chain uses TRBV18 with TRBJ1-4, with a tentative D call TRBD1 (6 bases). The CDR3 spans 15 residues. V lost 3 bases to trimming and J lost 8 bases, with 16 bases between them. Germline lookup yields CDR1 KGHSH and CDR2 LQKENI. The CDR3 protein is CASSPEQGVEEKLFF. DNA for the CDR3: TGTGCCAGCTCACCCGAACAGGGAGTGGAGGAAAAACTGTTTTTT.

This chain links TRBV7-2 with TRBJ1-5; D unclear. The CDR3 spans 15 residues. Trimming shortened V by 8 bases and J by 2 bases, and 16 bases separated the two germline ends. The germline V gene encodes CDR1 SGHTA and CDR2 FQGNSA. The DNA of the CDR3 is TGTGCCAGCGAAACGCACGGATGGGGCAATCAGCCCCAGCATTTT. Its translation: CASETHGWGNQPQHF.

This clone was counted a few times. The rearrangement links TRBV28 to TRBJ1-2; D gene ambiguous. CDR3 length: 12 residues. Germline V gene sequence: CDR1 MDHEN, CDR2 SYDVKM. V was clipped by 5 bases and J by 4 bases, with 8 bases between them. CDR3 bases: TGTGCCAGCAGTAACACCGTCTATGGCTACACCTTC. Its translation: CASSNTVYGYTF.

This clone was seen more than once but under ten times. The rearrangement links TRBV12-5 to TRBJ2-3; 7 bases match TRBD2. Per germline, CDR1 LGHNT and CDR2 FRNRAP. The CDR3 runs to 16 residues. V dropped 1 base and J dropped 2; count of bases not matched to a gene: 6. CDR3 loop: CASGLGAGLYTDTQYF. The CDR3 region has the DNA TGTGCTAGTGGTTTGGGAGCGGGACTGTACACAGATACGCAGTATTTT.

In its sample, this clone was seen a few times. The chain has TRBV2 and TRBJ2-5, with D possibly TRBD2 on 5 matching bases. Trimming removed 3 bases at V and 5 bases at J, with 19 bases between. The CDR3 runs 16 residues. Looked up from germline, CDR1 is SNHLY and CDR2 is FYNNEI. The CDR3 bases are TGTGCCAGCAGTGATATAGTTTCGGTCCGAGGGGAGACCCAGTACTTC. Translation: CASSDIVSVRGETQYF.

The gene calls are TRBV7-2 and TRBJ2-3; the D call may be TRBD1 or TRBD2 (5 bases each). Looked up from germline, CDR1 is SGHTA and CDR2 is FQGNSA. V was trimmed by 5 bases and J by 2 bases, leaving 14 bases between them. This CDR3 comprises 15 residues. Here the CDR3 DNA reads TGTGCCAGCAGCCGGGACCGCCTTATCACAGATACGCAGTATTTT. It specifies CASSRDRLITDTQYF.

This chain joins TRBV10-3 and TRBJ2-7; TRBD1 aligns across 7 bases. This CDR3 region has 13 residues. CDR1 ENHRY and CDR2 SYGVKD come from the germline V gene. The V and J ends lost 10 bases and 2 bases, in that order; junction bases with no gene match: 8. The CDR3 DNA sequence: TGTGCCAGCATGGGGGACAGTCCCTACGAGCAGTACTTC. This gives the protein CASMGDSPYEQYF.

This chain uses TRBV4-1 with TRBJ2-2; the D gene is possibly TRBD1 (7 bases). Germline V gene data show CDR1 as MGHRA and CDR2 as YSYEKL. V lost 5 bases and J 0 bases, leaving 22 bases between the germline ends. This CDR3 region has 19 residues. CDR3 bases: TGCGCCAGCAGCTCTCGGGCCCCCAGGGGGGAGGCGAACACCGGGGAGCTGTTTTTT. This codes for CASSSRAPRGEANTGELFF.

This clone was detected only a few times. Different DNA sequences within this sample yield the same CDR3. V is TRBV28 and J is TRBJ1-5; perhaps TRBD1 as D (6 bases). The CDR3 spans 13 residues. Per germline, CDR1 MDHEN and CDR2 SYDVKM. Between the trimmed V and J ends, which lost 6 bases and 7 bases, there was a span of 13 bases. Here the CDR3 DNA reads TGTGCCAGCAGCCGGACAGTGAACCAGCCCCAGCATTTT. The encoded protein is CASSRTVNQPQHF.

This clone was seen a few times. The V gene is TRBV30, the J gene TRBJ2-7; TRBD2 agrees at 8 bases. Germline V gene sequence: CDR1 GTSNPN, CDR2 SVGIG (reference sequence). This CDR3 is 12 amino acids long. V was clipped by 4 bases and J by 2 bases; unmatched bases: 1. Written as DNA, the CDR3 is TGTGCCTGGACGGGAGGGGCCTACGAGCAGTACTTC. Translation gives CAWTGGAYEQYF.

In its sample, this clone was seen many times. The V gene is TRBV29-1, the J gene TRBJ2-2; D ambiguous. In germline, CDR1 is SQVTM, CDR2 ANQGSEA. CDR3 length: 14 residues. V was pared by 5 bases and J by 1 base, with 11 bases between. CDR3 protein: CSVKISGNTGELFF. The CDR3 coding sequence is TGCAGCGTTAAGATTAGTGGGAACACCGGGGAGCTGTTTTTT.

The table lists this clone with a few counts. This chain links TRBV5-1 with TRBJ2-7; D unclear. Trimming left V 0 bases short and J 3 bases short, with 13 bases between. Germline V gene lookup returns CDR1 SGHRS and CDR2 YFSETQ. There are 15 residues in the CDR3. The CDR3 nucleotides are TGCGCCAGCAGCTTGGTTGCTGGTAGTGGCTACGAGCAGTACTTC. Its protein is CASSLVAGSGYEQYF.